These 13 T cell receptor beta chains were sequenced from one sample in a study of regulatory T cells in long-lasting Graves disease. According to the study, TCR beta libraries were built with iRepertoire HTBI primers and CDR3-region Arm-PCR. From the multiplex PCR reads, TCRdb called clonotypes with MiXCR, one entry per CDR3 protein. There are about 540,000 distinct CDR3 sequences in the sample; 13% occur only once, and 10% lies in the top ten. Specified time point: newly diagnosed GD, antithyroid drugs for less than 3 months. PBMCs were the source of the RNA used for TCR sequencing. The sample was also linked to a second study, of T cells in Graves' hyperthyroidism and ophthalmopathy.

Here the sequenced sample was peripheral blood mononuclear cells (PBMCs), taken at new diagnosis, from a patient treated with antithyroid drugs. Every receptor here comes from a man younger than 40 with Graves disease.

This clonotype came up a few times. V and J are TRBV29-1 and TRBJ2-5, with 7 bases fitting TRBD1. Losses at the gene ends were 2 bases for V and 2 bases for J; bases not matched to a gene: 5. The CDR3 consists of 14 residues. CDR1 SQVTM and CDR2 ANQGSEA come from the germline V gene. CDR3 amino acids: CSVEQGEMQETQYF. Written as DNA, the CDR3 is TGCAGCGTTGAACAGGGGGAGATGCAAGAGACCCAGTACTTC.

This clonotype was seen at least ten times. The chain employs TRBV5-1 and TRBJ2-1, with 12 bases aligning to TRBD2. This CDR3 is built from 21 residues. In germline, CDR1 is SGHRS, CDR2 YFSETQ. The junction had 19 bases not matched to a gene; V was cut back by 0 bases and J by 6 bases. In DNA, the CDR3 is TGCGCCAGCAGCTTGGGTCCTAGCGGGAGGGGTCTTATCATCGTTAGCAATGAGCAGTTCTTC. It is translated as CASSLGPSGRGLIIVSNEQFF.

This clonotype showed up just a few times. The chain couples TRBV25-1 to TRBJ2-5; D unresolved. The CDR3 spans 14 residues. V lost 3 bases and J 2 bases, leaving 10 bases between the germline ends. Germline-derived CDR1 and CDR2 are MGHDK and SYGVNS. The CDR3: CASSDPGPQETQYF. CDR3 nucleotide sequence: TGTGCCAGCAGTGACCCAGGCCCTCAAGAGACCCAGTACTTC.

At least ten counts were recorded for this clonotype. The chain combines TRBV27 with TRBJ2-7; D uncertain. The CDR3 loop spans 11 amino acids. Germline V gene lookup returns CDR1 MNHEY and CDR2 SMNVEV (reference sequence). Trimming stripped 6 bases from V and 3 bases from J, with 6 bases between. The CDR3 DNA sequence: TGTGCCAGCAGCAGCTACTACGAGCAGTACTTC. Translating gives CASSSYYEQYF.

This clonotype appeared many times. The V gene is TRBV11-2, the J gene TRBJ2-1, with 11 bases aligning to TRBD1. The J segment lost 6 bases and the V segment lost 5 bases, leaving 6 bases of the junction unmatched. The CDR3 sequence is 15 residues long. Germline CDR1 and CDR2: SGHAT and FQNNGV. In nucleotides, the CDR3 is TGTGCCAGCAGCCCCGGACAGGGGGCTGTCAATGAGCAGTTCTTC. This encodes CASSPGQGAVNEQFF. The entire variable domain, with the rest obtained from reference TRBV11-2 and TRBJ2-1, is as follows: EAGVAQSPRYKIIEKRQSVAFWCNPISGHATLYWYQQILGQGPKLLIQFQNNGVVDDSQLPKDRFSAERLKGVDSTLKIQPAKLEDSAVYLCASSPGQGAVNEQFFGPGTRLTVL.

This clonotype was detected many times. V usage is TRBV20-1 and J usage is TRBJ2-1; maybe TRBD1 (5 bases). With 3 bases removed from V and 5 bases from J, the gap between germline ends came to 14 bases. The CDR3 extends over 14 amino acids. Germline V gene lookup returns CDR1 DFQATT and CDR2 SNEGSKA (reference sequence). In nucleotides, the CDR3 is TGCAGTGCTAGCCTCGACCTAGGGGACAATGAGCAGTTCTTC. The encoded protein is CSASLDLGDNEQFF.

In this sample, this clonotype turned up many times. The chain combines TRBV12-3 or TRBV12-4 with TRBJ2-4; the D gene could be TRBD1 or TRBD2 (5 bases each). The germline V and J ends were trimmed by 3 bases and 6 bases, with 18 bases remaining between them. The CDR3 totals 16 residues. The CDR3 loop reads CASSFRLRGVGNIQYF. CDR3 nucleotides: TGTGCCAGCAGTTTTCGACTGAGAGGGGTGGGAAACATTCAGTACTTC.

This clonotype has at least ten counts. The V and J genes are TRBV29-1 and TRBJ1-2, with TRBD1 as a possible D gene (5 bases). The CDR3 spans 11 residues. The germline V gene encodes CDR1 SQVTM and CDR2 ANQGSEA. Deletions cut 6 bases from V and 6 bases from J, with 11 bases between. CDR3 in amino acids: CSVAGTHGYTF. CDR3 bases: TGCAGCGTCGCCGGGACCCATGGCTACACCTTC. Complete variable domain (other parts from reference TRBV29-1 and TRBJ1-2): SAVISQKPSRDICQRGTSLTIQCQVDSQVTMMFWYRQQPGQSLTLIATANQGSEATYESGFVIDKFPISRPNLTFSTLTVSNMSPEDSSIYLCSVAGTHGYTFGSGTRLTVV.

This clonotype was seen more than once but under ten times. In DNA form, the CDR3 reads TGTGCCAGCAGCTCAGGGCTGGGGACTGAAGCTTTCTTT. Translation gives CASSSGLGTEAFF. V is TRBV3-1 and J is TRBJ1-1; the D gene is possibly TRBD1 (5 bases). V lost 5 bases and J 5 bases, leaving 12 bases between the germline ends. Per germline, CDR1 LGHDT and CDR2 YNNKEL (reference sequence). The CDR3 has 13 residues.

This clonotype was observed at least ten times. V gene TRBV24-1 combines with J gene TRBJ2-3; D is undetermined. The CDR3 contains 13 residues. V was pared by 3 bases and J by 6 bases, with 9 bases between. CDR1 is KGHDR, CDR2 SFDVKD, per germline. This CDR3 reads CATSDLYSDTQYF. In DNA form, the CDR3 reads TGTGCCACCAGTGATCTGTACTCGGATACGCAGTATTTT.

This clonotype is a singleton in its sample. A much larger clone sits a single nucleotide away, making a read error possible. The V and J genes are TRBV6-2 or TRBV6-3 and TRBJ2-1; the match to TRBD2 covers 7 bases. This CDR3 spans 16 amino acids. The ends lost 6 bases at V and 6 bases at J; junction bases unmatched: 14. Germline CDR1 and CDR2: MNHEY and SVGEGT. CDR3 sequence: CASRSGGRGTRNEQFF. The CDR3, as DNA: TGTGCCAGCAGGTCTGGCGGGAGAGGCACACGCAATGAGCAGTTCTTC.

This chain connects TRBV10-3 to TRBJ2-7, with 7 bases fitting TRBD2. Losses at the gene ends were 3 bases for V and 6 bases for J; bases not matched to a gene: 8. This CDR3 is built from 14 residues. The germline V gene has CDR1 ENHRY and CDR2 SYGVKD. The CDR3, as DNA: TGTGCCATCAGTGAACCAGCGGGAAGTAGCGAGCAGTACTTC. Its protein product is CAISEPAGSSEQYF.

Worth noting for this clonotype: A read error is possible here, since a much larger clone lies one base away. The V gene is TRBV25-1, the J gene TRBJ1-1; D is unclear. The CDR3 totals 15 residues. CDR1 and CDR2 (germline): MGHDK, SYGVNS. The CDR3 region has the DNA TGTGCCAACAGTCCCTCGGGGAGGCGGGGCACTGAAGCTTTCTTT. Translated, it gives CANSPSGRRGTEAFF.